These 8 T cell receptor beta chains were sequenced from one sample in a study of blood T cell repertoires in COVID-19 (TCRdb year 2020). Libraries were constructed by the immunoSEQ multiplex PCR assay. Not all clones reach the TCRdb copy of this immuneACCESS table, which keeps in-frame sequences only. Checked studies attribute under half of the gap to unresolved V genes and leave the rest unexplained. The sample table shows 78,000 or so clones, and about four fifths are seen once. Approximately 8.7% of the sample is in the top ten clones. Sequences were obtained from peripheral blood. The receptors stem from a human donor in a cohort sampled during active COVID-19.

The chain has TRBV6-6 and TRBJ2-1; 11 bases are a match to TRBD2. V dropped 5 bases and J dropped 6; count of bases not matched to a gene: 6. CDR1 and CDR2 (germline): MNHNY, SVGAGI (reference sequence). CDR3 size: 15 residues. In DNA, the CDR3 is TGTGCCAGCAGTCGTCTAGCGGGGGGAATCAATGAGCAGTTCTTC. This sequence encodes CASSRLAGGINEQFF.

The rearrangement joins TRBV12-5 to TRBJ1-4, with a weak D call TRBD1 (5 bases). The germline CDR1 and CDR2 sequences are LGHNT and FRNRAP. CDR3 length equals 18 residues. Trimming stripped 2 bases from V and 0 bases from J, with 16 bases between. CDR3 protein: CASGLSGQGFATNEKLFF. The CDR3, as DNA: TGTGCTAGTGGTTTGTCCGGGCAGGGCTTTGCAACTAATGAAAAACTGTTTTTT. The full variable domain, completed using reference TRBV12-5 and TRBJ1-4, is DARVTQTPRHKVTEMGQEVTMRCQPILGHNTVFWYRQTMMQGLELLAYFRNRAPLDDSGMPKDRFSAEMPDATLATLKIQPSEPRDSAVYFCASGLSGQGFATNEKLFFGSGTQLSVL.

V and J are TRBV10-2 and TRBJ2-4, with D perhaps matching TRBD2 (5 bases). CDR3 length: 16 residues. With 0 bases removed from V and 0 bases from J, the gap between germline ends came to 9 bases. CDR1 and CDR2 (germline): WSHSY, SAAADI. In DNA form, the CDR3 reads TGCGCCAGCAGTGAGTCGAGGGCCTCAGCCAAAAACATTCAGTACTTC. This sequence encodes CASSESRASAKNIQYF.

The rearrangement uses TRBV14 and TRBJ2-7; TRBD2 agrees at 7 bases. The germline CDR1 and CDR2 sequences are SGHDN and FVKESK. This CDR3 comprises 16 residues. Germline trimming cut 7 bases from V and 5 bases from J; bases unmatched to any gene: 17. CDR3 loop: CASTRSGGAGKDEQYF. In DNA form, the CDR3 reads TGTGCCAGCACCCGATCAGGAGGAGCGGGAAAGGACGAGCAGTACTTC.

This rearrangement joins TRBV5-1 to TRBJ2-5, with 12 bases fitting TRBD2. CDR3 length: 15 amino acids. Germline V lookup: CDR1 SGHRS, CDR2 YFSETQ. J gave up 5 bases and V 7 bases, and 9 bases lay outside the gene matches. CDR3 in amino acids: CASVPLAGGQETQYF. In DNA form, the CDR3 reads TGCGCCAGCGTTCCCCTAGCGGGGGGGCAGGAGACCCAGTACTTC.

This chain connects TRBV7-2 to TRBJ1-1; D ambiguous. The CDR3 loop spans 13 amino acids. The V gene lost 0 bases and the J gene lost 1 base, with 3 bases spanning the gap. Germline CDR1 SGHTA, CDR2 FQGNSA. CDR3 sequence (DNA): TGTGCCAGCAGCTTAGCGCGGAACACTGAAGCTTTCTTT. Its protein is CASSLARNTEAFF. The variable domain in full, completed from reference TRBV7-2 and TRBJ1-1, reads GAGVSQSPSNKVTEKGKDVELRCDPISGHTALYWYRQSLGQGLEFLIYFQGNSAPDKSGLPSDRFSAERTGGSVSTLTIQRTQQEDSAVYLCASSLARNTEAFFGQGTRLTVV.

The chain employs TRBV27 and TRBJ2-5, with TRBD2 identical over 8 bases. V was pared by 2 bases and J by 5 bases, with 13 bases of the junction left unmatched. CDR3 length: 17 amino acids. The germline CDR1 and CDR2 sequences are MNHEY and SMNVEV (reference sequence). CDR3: CASSLMSPSGPGETQYF. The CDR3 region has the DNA TGTGCCAGCAGTTTAATGAGTCCTAGCGGGCCAGGGGAGACCCAGTACTTC.

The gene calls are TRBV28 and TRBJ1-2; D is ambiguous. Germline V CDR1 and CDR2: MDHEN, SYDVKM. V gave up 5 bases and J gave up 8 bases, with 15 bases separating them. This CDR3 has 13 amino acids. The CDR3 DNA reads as TGTGCCAGCAGTAGGTTTAGGGAGGGCGGCTACACCTTC. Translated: CASSRFREGGYTF.